The source of this T cell receptor (beta chain) is a study of shared clonotypes between healthy human individuals. Here immunoSEQ multiplex PCR was the method, and the copy in TCRdb shows in-frame clones only, minus some. The data show about 670,000 clones, with about two thirds seen just once and around 1.8% held by the top ten. This CDR3 comprises 14 residues. Trimming shortened V by 4 bases and J by 7 bases, and 16 bases separated the two germline ends. Germline V lookup: CDR1 SGHTA, CDR2 FQGNSA. This clone was detected a few times. Sequencing input: memory CD4+ T cells sorted from blood. Subset noted: CD45RA-negative fraction. The chain has TRBV7-2 and TRBJ1-2; a weak D match, TRBD1 (6 bases). The sequence was obtained from a woman in her 30s in good health. The CDR3 loop reads CASSSTQGGVGYTF. In DNA form, the CDR3 reads TGTGCCAGCAGCTCAACACAGGGAGGGGTTGGCTACACCTTC.